This TCR beta chain was captured by sequencing in a study of blood T cells in healthy people across ages. Study-wide points: Considered underestimates were the diversity estimates obtained from one million T cells.

Concerning this clonotype: Its target is not known.

CDR1 SNHLY and CDR2 FYNNEI come from the germline V gene. The CDR3 is 11 residues long. The V end was cut by 5 bases, the J end by 10 bases, with 11 bases between. The authors ran a second PCR of roughly 6 to 11 cycles using a sample-barcoded 5' primer and a J-beta primer mix. Tags on each cDNA molecule came from a template-switch adaptor with 12 random nucleotides. TCRdb re-called the 5' RACE reads through MiXCR, storing one row per CDR3 protein. The sample contains some 920,000 distinct CDR3 sequences, roughly 47% of which appear only once. It was roughly 10 milliliters of peripheral blood that were drawn from each donor. Total RNA, at least 5 micrograms per sample, was extracted from PBMCs.

Specimen: blood. The clonotype originates from a woman in her sixties or seventies in good health. V and J are TRBV2 and TRBJ1-1, with D perhaps matching TRBD1 (5 bases). The CDR3: CASSRTGGAFF. As DNA, the CDR3 is TGTGCCAGCAGTCGCACAGGAGGAGCTTTCTTT.